The 19 T cell receptor beta chains presented below share a single source sample, sequenced in a study of T cells after yellow fever vaccination. In TCRdb, the 5' RACE reads were re-called with MiXCR into one record per CDR3 protein. The sample yields about 330,000 distinct CDR3 sequences, 6.5% to 8.5% seen once. The specimen was PBMCs, collected roughly seven weeks after the first yellow fever vaccination. Receptors originate from a man aged 18 to 29 who received the YFV17D yellow fever vaccine.

Only a few counts were recorded for this clonotype. This rearrangement joins TRBV7-9 to TRBJ1-2; D gene uncertain. The CDR3 has 14 amino acids. The V and J ends lost 0 bases and 6 bases respectively, with 11 bases between them. Germline lookup yields CDR1 SEHNR and CDR2 FQNEAQ (reference sequence). CDR3 in amino acids: CASSLAGFGNGYTF. Written as DNA, the CDR3 is TGTGCCAGCAGCTTAGCTGGGTTCGGAAATGGCTACACCTTC.

This clonotype has only a few counts. This chain joins TRBV10-1 and TRBJ2-2; no firm D call. Germline assignment: CDR1 WNHNN and CDR2 SYGVQD (reference sequence). The CDR3 loop spans 14 amino acids. V lost 4 bases to trimming and J lost 6 bases, with 12 bases between them. This chain's CDR3 is CASSGTPNSGELFF. The CDR3, as DNA: TGCGCCAGCAGTGGGACCCCCAATTCCGGGGAGCTGTTTTTT.

This clonotype was seen only a few times. The V call is TRBV4-1, the J call TRBJ1-5; D remains unclear. Per germline, CDR1 MGHRA and CDR2 YSYEKL. The CDR3 contains 13 residues. V was shortened by 1 base and J by 7 bases, with 8 bases between the two germline ends. The CDR3, as DNA: TGCGCCAGCAGCCAAGGGCGGTGGCAGCCCCAGCATTTT. This codes for CASSQGRWQPQHF.

The chain combines TRBV5-4 with TRBJ1-2; possible D gene TRBD1, 6 bases. Trimming shortened V by 3 bases and J by 5 bases, and 17 bases separated the two germline ends. This CDR3 spans 15 amino acids. Germline V lookup: CDR1 SGHNT, CDR2 YYREEE (reference sequence). For the CDR3, the DNA is TGTGCCAGCAGCTGGACGGGGGCTCTCGGGTATGGCTACACCTTC. The encoded protein is CASSWTGALGYGYTF. Using reference TRBV5-4 and TRBJ1-2 for the parts outside the CDR3, the full variable domain is ETGVTQSPTHLIKTRGQQVTLRCSSQSGHNTVSWYQQALGQGPQFIFQYYREEENGRGNFPPRFSGLQFPNYSSELNVNALELDDSALYLCASSWTGALGYGYTFGSGTRLTVV.

This clonotype was detected only a few times. The V call is TRBV3-1, the J call TRBJ1-3, with unresolved D. The ends were cut back, 5 bases at V and 0 bases at J, with 11 bases in the middle. This CDR3 spans 15 amino acids. Germline CDR1 is LGHDT and CDR2 is YNNKEL (reference sequence). CDR3 coding DNA: TGTGCCAGCAGCAGAAAGGTACACTCTGGAAACACCATATATTTT. It is translated as CASSRKVHSGNTIYF.

This clonotype was seen ten or more times. This sequence joins TRBV6-4 and TRBJ2-2; TRBD1 is a possible D gene (5 bases). The ends were cut back, 3 bases at V and 3 bases at J, with 5 bases in the middle. Germline V gene lookup returns CDR1 MRHNA and CDR2 SNTAGT. The CDR3 has 13 residues. The CDR3 region has the DNA TGTGCCAGCAGTGAAGGGGACACCGGGGAGCTGTTTTTT. Its protein product is CASSEGDTGELFF.

This clonotype was counted between two and nine times. This chain connects TRBV29-1 to TRBJ1-2, with 9 bases lining up with TRBD1. After removal of 7 bases from V and 7 bases from J, the junction contained 10 bases not matched to a gene. Germline CDR1 is SQVTM and CDR2 is ANQGSEA. The CDR3 spans 13 residues. As DNA, the CDR3 is TGCAGCGCTGGTTTTGGACAGGGGTCTGGCTACACCTTC. Protein: CSAGFGQGSGYTF.

This clonotype was seen a few times. The chain has TRBV6-1 and TRBJ1-1, with 8 bases identical to TRBD1. The germline V gene encodes CDR1 MNHNS and CDR2 SASEGT. This CDR3 has 14 residues. The V and J ends lost 6 bases and 3 bases, in that order; junction bases with no gene match: 6. CDR3 bases: TGTGCCAGCAGAAGGACAGGGCTTGACACTGAAGCTTTCTTT. Amino acid sequence: CASRRTGLDTEAFF.

This clonotype has only a few counts. The rearrangement joins TRBV4-1 to TRBJ1-2, with TRBD1 as a possible D gene (6 bases). CDR3 size: 17 residues. Per germline, CDR1 MGHRA and CDR2 YSYEKL. V was clipped by 0 bases and J by 0 bases, with 14 bases between them. In nucleotides, the CDR3 is TGCGCCAGCAGCCAAGAGTTCTCTGGGACAACTAACTATGGCTACACCTTC. Translated: CASSQEFSGTTNYGYTF.

This clonotype showed up just a few times. The rearrangement links TRBV20-1 to TRBJ2-1; 8 nucleotides line up with TRBD2. Germline loops: CDR1 DFQATT, CDR2 SNEGSKA (reference sequence). With 6 bases clipped from V and 3 bases from J, the junction kept 7 bases outside the gene matches. The CDR3 spans 14 residues. CDR3 region: CSARRGGGYNEQFF. CDR3 sequence (DNA): TGCAGTGCCCGACGGGGGGGGGGCTACAATGAGCAGTTCTTC.

Only a few counts were recorded for this clonotype. This CDR3 reads CSVALGTRFYEQYV. The CDR3 coding sequence is TGCAGCGTCGCCCTTGGGACTAGATTCTACGAGCAGTACGTC. V is TRBV29-1 and J is TRBJ2-7, with 8 bases identical to TRBD2. The CDR3 has 14 residues. Germline lookup yields CDR1 SQVTM and CDR2 ANQGSEA. The J segment lost 3 bases and the V segment lost 6 bases, leaving 10 bases of the junction unmatched.

This clonotype showed up many times. J is TRBJ2-3 and V is TRBV20-1, with 9 bases fitting TRBD2. The CDR3 sequence is 15 residues long. The V gene's germline CDR1 is DFQATT and CDR2 SNEGSKA (reference sequence). V shed 5 bases, J shed 4 bases, and the junction held 10 bases outside the gene matches. CDR3 coding DNA: TGCAGTGCTCCCTGGGCGGGGGGGCCGGCAGATACGCAGTATTTT. Translated, it gives CSAPWAGGPADTQYF.

This chain connects TRBV7-8 to TRBJ2-5; D is perhaps TRBD1 (6 bases). V gave up 3 bases and J gave up 5 bases, with 16 bases separating them. Germline CDR1 SGHVS, CDR2 FQNEAQ. The length of the CDR3 is 15 residues. The chain's CDR3 is CASSLRYRARETQYF. The DNA for the CDR3 is TGTGCCAGCAGCTTGCGGTACAGGGCGAGGGAGACCCAGTACTTC.

The rearrangement links TRBV11-1 to TRBJ2-7, with D hard to call. The germline gives CDR1 SGHAT, CDR2 FQDESV (reference sequence). The V and J ends lost 8 bases and 3 bases respectively, with 17 bases between them. The CDR3 is made up of 14 amino acids. The chain's CDR3 is CASGYPKSGYEQYF. CDR3 DNA sequence: TGTGCCAGCGGCTACCCCAAGTCGGGCTACGAGCAGTACTTC.

This clonotype was seen more than once but under ten times. V usage is TRBV18 and J usage is TRBJ1-1; D not certain. This CDR3 has 17 residues. Looked up from germline, CDR1 is KGHSH and CDR2 is LQKENI. Trimming cost V 5 bases and J 7 bases, with 26 bases left between them. The CDR3 DNA is TGTGCCAGCTCAGCACGTAAGGCGATATCGATTCTGCGTGAAGCTTTCTTT. Amino acids: CASSARKAISILREAFF.

This clonotype was detected a few times. This rearrangement joins TRBV6-2 or TRBV6-3 to TRBJ2-7; D unclear. This CDR3 is 13 amino acids long. With 6 bases removed from V and 2 bases from J, the gap between germline ends came to 11 bases. Germline loops: CDR1 MNHEY, CDR2 SVGEGT. Written as DNA, the CDR3 is TGTGCCAGCAGGCCTCCAGACACCTACGAGCAGTACTTC. The encoded protein is CASRPPDTYEQYF.

This clonotype has ten or more counts. The chain recombines TRBV7-8 with TRBJ1-6; 9 nucleotides align to TRBD1. In germline, CDR1 is SGHVS, CDR2 FQNEAQ. Trimming took 6 bases from V and 1 from J; bases not matched to a gene: 4. The CDR3 runs to 16 residues. The CDR3 region has the DNA TGTGCCAGCAGGGGGGACAGGGAGTCCTATAATTCACCCCTCCACTTT. Its translation: CASRGDRESYNSPLHF.

In its sample, this clonotype was seen many times. The gene calls are TRBV6-1 and TRBJ2-3, with 8 bases matching TRBD1. The ends lost 6 bases at V and 5 bases at J; junction bases unmatched: 7. Germline CDR1 is MNHNS and CDR2 is SASEGT. The CDR3 runs 14 residues. The CDR3 region is CASSPRTGKDTQYF. In DNA form, the CDR3 reads TGTGCCAGCAGCCCGAGGACAGGGAAAGATACGCAGTATTTT.

This clonotype was observed at least ten times. The chain is built from TRBV11-2 and TRBJ2-7; weak D call: TRBD2 (6 bases). Germline-derived CDR1 and CDR2 are SGHAT and FQNNGV. CDR3 length: 15 residues. Trimming cost V 3 bases and J 2 bases, with 14 bases left between them. CDR3 DNA sequence: TGTGCCAGCAGCTTCCGGGACTTACGTCCCTACGAGCAGTACTTC. It yields the protein CASSFRDLRPYEQYF.